This T cell receptor beta chain was identified in a study of T cell responses to AZD1222 COVID-19 vaccine (dated by TCRdb to the early 2020s). With regard to the full study: AZD1222 recipients given second doses at about 4 weeks or at about 12 weeks were pooled, since spike-specific TCR depth and breadth were not found to differ between the two schedules. TCR sequencing covered 230 to 250 trial participants: about 210 given two doses of AZD1222 and approximately 26 given two doses of MenACWY control vaccine. Enrollment into the trials was organized by age into subgroups of 18-55, 56-69 and 70-plus years, and those subgroups contained approximately 150, 30 and 60 TCR-sequenced participants, respectively.

The CDR3 regions of human TCRbeta chains were subjected to immunosequencing. As for how the authors treated the data: TCRs in the repertoires were matched against a reference library of SARS-CoV-2-specific TCRs that had been generated with the MIRA antigen-specificity platform. Breadth was defined as the fraction of unique TCRs that were SARS-CoV-2-associated, and depth was defined as the fraction of total T cells that were SARS-CoV-2-associated. Using the MIRA data, every spike-specific TCR was mapped to the spike region that the TCR reacted to and assigned to either a CD4 or a CD8 class. Log10-transformed breadth and depth values were compared by one-way ANOVA with Sidak's multiple comparisons tests. TCRdb provides this immuneACCESS table in a form limited to in-frame rearrangements. Some clones are lacking; in checked studies, under half of them reflect an unresolved V gene, and why the rest are absent is not known. V, J and clone size are taken as reported in that table, and D and trimming were inferred from the DNA itself. For this sample there are about 85,000 clones; more than 90% appear just once. The ten largest clones add up to about 3% of the sample.

The full study reports these points: Only five or six AZD1222 recipients were SARS-CoV-2 seropositive at baseline, limiting conclusions about previously exposed vaccinees. Spike-specific TCR breadth and depth rose significantly after two AZD1222 doses compared with day 0 and with MenACWY recipients. The 56-69-year group was small, and its depth increase did not reach significance, likely because of low power. Reportedly, almost half of the unique spike-specific TCRs recognized epitopes lying outside the regions that are mutated in the B.1.351 and B.1.1.7 variants. The vaccine-associated CD4 TCRs covered the entire spike protein, and the dominant responses fell in regions 160-218 and 743-854. Because no day 14 peak-response samples were available, the repertoires could be characterized only after the peak T cell response. Most participants were white British and females outnumbered males, and the authors suggested that clonal diversity may have been underestimated.

Regarding this clone: Its binding antigen is unknown. Base-call qualities are not available, and no considerably larger clone is one nucleotide away.

Its CDR3 holds 13 amino acids, cysteine through phenylalanine. CDR3 DNA is the only sequence kept; it has 39 bases, read in frame from the first base. CDR1 SNHLY and CDR2 FYNNEI are derived from the germline V gene. V loses 8 bases, J loses 5 bases, and the germline ends lie 15 bases apart. The time point label on this specimen signifies: baseline before first vaccination. Vaccinee samples came from UK trials COV001 and COV002, including a single-blind randomized controlled phase 2/3 trial of AZD1222 (ChAdOx1 nCoV-19) in healthy adults. For TCRbeta chain sequencing, PBMC samples from trial participants were taken at day 0 and at day 28 after the second dose.

This TCR derives from an adult in good health. The chain links TRBV2 with TRBJ2-5; a tentative D match to TRBD2 spans 6 bases. The input for sequencing was peripheral blood, taken on day 0 of AZD1222 vaccination. The DNA reads as follows: TGTGCCAGCGGGGGGACCCCTAGGGAGACCCAGTACTTC. Its translation is CASGGTPRETQYF. With all but the CDR3 taken from the reference TRBV2 and TRBJ2-5 genes, the full variable domain is: EPEVTQTPSHQVTQMGQEVILRCVPISNHLYFYWYRQILGQKVEFLVSFYNNEISEKSEIFDDQFSVERPDGSNFTLKIRSTKLEDSAMYFCASGGTPRETQYFGPGTRLLVL.